This entry describes one T cell receptor (beta chain). Its antigen is unknown. No per-base quality is available; no much larger clone lies one base away. This record comes from a study of cytomegalovirus exposure and HLA in healthy donors (dated by TCRdb to the late 2010s). General notes on the study: In an earlier analysis of 450 to 750 of the donors, roughly 300 Gb of sequence data and about 110 million unique TCR beta sequences from about 180 million T cells were reported. An early release that covered roughly 600 HLA-typed donors contained around 300 gigabases of sequencing data and 80 million or so unique TCR sequences. Of the approximately 370 genotyped donors, roughly 80% were placed in the genetic ancestry cluster associated with self-reported Caucasian donors. The study aimed to test whether signatures of past pathogen exposure could be identified by cataloging public T cell receptors. Using immunosequencing, the study profiled T cell repertoires from about 610 subjects and related those repertoires to cytomegalovirus serostatus. Along with the roughly 670-subject first cohort, a separate validation cohort of approximately 110 different subjects was used. High-throughput TCR immunosequencing, statistical association of individual TCRs with disease status, and machine learning were combined to predict cytomegalovirus infection status. In a later analysis, previously published TCR beta repertoires from several hundred donors were re-analyzed and high-resolution HLA genotyping was added so that TCR occurrence patterns could be studied. Rather than using new phenotypic data, the later analysis identified candidate immune exposures from TCR beta sequences and from how often those sequences occurred across donors. To decide whether each TCR beta V gene segment behaved as functional or pseudogenic, an earlier analysis of some 580 of the donors relied on high-throughput TCR beta sequencing. Donor age, sex, ethnicity and CMV serostatus were compiled together with the repertoire data. A later genetic analysis took genome-wide SNP genotypes for about 60% of the roughly 670 donors and used that subset as a discovery cohort. Every repertoire in the discovery cohort had been generated on one and the same sequencing platform. Class I and class II HLA loci were covered by the typing at four-digit resolution. The number of donors typed differed by locus, with 629-630 for A, B, C, DRB1 and DQB1, 522 for DQA1, about 610 for DPA1, and some 450 for DPB1. Because of strong linkage in the cohort, 5 or 6 DR-DQ haplotypes were treated as single units for association and clustering. Across about 380 genotyped donors of the cohort, an average of approximately 200,000 unique TCR beta nucleotide sequences per donor were sequenced, and 15% to 20% of those sequences were non-productive.

CDR1 and CDR2 were assigned from the germline V gene as SGDLS and YYNGEE. V is cut by 4 bases and J by 2 bases, and the space between the germline ends is 18 bases. The CDR3 sequence holds 16 residues, the cysteine and phenylalanine included. Only the CDR3 DNA is retained, 48 bases long and in frame from the first base. The receptor library was made with the immunoSEQ multiplex PCR assay. A mixture of 60 forward primers for TCR Vbeta segments and 13 reverse primers for TCR Jbeta segments was used in the multiplex PCR. A multiplex PCR assay on genomic DNA amplified the CDR3 region of rearranged TCR beta genes. Amplified TCR beta libraries were sequenced as 87-base-pair reads on the Illumina HiSeq System. Turning to the authors' computational methods: A later analysis tallied 75 million to 85 million unique TCR beta chains across the 666 repertoires, and approximately 11 million of those chains were shared by two or more donors. A nearest-neighbor algorithm error-corrected the raw reads and collapsed the reads into unique sequences, merging closely related sequences to remove PCR and sequencing errors. Alignment of CDR3 sequences to IMGT reference sequences was used to assign V, D and J gene segments. For a sequence to be retained, at least a six-nucleotide match to both a V gene segment and a J gene segment was required. Rearrangements were called productive when the CDR3 lacked stop codons and stayed in frame with V and J; all others were non-productive. Following IMGT convention, CDR3 was defined as the stretch from the second conserved V-encoded cysteine to the conserved J-encoded phenylalanine. The earlier analysis of fewer than 750 of the donors excluded sequences that lacked an unambiguous match to a single V gene segment. An earlier analysis of 500 to 600 of the donors classified V segments as functional when productive rearrangements were above 56.7% and as segregating when the standard deviation between donors was above 5%. A statistical classification framework was built for diagnosing cytomegalovirus status from the catalog of TCR beta chain sequences. In a later analysis, TCR nucleotide sequences were compared against IMGT/GENE-DB human TR gene sequences so that V and J genes could be assigned. The TCRdist pipeline was used in a later analysis to assign CDR3 sequences and most-parsimonious VDJ recombination scenarios. In a later analysis, each TCR beta chain was defined by its CDR3 amino acid sequence together with its V-gene family, and reads lacking a unique V-gene family were excluded. As a way to deal with suspected cross-contamination and a sequencing artifact, a later analysis dropped 450 to 600 nucleotide sequences that were highly shared and had low generation probability. In a later analysis, a clonal expansion index was calculated for each public chain from normalized within-repertoire ranks of inferred template counts. A later analysis computed generation probabilities with a VDJ recombination model fitted to out-of-frame rearrangements, and checked the results against IGoR. A later analysis scored TCR-TCR, TCR-HLA and TCR-CMV co-occurrence with hypergeometric tests, applying a repertoire-size bias correction to TCR pairs. To estimate false discovery rates, a later analysis permuted the HLA or CMV assignments 20 times. In a later analysis, co-occurring TCRs were grouped using DBSCAN, with TCRdist sequence similarity added in when clustering inside HLA-allele-positive subsets. For co-occurrence clustering, repertoires with fewer than 30,000 or more than 120,000 public chains were excluded, along with roughly 5 repertoires with anomalous nucleotide sharing. TCRdb's version of the immuneACCESS table is confined to in-frame rearrangements and falls short of the full clone set. An unresolved V gene accounts for under half of the shortfall where checked; the remainder is of unknown origin. For V, J and clone size, that table is used; D and trimming come from the DNA. This sample comprises 120,000 or so clones, around three quarters of them detected only once. The ten largest clones take up approximately 6.3% of the sample.

The cohort was made up of roughly 670 healthy bone marrow donors. At the time of sampling, every cohort member was nominally healthy, though immune exposures that went unrecorded were likely present. The donor was CMV seropositive and belonged to the group of 250 to 300 seropositive cohort members. A peripheral blood sample was collected from each donor, and TCR beta sequencing was performed on peripheral blood mononuclear cells. Genomic DNA extraction from the blood cell samples was performed with the Qiagen DNeasy Blood Extraction Kit. On the study overall, not on this receptor specifically: Because counts were too low, roughly 18 rarely observed V segments, including chromosome 9 orphons, were left out of the earlier analysis of 500 to 750 of the donors. A cluster of highly shared sequence variants was judged likely to be a technical artifact of the sequencing pipeline. A few of the identified cytomegalovirus-associated TCR beta chains were confirmed in vitro to be specific for cytomegalovirus antigens. In a later analysis, over 15,000 TCR beta sequences were associated with specific HLA alleles at a false discovery rate of 0.05. It was suggested by the authors that the approach could potentially be generalized to other disease states and immunological phenotypes. The only immune exposure information available for the cohort was CMV serostatus. Correlated functional status among segregating V segments might reflect linkage disequilibrium, but an unknown experimental factor could not be ruled out. V-gene and J-gene trimming of TCR beta chains was associated with a missense DCLRE1C variant in a later genetic analysis, and the association was replicated in an independent cohort. Roughly uniform sequencing depth across donors was assumed in presence/absence analyses, although this assumption may not hold. Because HLA typing was missing for some donors at each locus, association tests included only the typed subset. In a later analysis, several top co-occurrence clusters were reported to appear linked to parvovirus B19, influenza, CMV and Epstein-Barr virus. An earlier analysis of roughly 570 of the donors showed that most TCR beta V segments appeared in productive rearrangements either about 87% or about 30% of the time, which broadly matched IMGT annotations. When HLA alleles, especially DR and DQ, strongly co-occurred, TCR associations were difficult to assign to individual alleles. Only TCR beta chains were sequenced in this cohort, and the absence of alpha or paired-chain data limited detectable features. In a later genetic analysis, fewer N-insertions in productive TCRs were reported among donors in an Asian-associated ancestry cluster than the roughly 640-donor mean. Compared with equally common non-associated chains, HLA-associated TCR beta chains in a later analysis were more clonally expanded and had lower generation probabilities. While some public TCRs were present in many individuals, most TCR sequences turned up only very rarely across donors. The study gave a list of under 200 TCR beta chains associated with cytomegalovirus. A further reported finding was that TCR beta sequences accurately predicted the HLA-A and HLA-B alleles for most subjects in the first cohort. In both the original and validation cohorts, the classifier was reported to diagnose cytomegalovirus status with high specificity and sensitivity. Some IMGT-functional V segments, including TRBV6-2 and TRBV6-3, could not be distinguished by the 87-base-pair reads and were therefore excluded. In a later analysis, the rate of TCR association differed among HLA loci, with DRB1 alleles having the most associated TCRs and HLA-C alleles having the fewest. According to a later analysis, most CMV-associated TCR beta chains appeared to be HLA-restricted, and the HLA associations seemed to be driven largely by CMV exposure.

The clonotype originates from a man younger than 30 in good health and CMV-seropositive. What was sequenced was PBMCs. This receptor chain uses TRBV9 and TRBJ1-2; the D gene is perhaps TRBD1, from 5 matching bases. The nucleotides read TGTGCCAGCAGCCCTCTAGGACAAGTGCCGAACTATGGCTACACCTTC. Its protein reads: CASSPLGQVPNYGYTF.